This is a list of T cell receptor beta chains from one sample in a study of T cells in Graves' hyperthyroidism and ophthalmopathy. TCRdb redid the calling of the multiplex PCR reads with MiXCR, one entry per CDR3 protein. The sample records hundreds of thousands of distinct CDR3 sequences, around 15% being singletons. Material for sequencing was blood. All receptors come from a woman in her late teens or twenties with Graves' hyperthyroidism. The CDR3 runs from the conserved cysteine through the conserved F or W. A D gene is named only where the DNA matches it firmly. Clone size is shown for a subset of rows, as once, few, many or a class of expanded clone.

CASSLPAGYDTGELFF,TGTGCCAGCAGCTTGCCCGCAGGGTATGACACCGGGGAGCTGTTTTTT,many,-,TRBV5-6,TRBJ2-2,16
CASSLPRGYEQYF,TGCGCCAGCAGCCTGCCGCGGGGCTACGAGCAGTACTTC,many,-,TRBV5-1,TRBJ2-7,13
CASSLDRGIPGELFF,TGTGCCAGCAGCCTGGACAGGGGAATCCCCGGGGAGCTGTTTTTT,-,TRBD1,TRBV7-2,TRBJ2-2,15
CASSLYKGTTDTQYF,TGTGCCAGCAGCTTATATAAGGGAACCACAGATACGCAGTATTTT,-,-,TRBV7-2,TRBJ2-3,15
CASSQVQGTGGSYEQYF,TGCGCCAGCAGCCAGGTACAAGGGACAGGGGGCTCCTACGAGCAGTACTTC,-,TRBD1,TRBV4-1,TRBJ2-7,17
CASSANDLDGELLF,TGTGCCAGCAGCGCTAATGATCTGGACGGGGAGCTGCTTTTT,-,-,TRBV9,TRBJ2-2,14
CASSTPKGQALSNQPQHF,TGTGCCAGTAGCACGCCAAAGGGACAGGCTCTTAGCAATCAGCCCCAGCATTTT,-,TRBD1,TRBV19,TRBJ1-5,18
CASSSFSGADSYEQYF,TGCGCCAGCAGCTCCTTTAGTGGAGCCGACTCCTACGAGCAGTACTTC,-,-,TRBV5-1,TRBJ2-7,16
CASSDPGHGRNTIYF,TGTGCCAGCAGTGATCCGGGACACGGCAGAAACACCATATATTTT,few,-,TRBV25-1,TRBJ1-3,15
CASSGIGGETQYF,TGTGCCAGCAGTGGGATCGGGGGAGAGACCCAGTACTTC,few,-,TRBV6-4,TRBJ2-5,13
CAISTSGQGRNEQFF,TGTGCCATCAGTACCTCCGGACAGGGACGGAATGAGCAGTTCTTC,few,TRBD1,TRBV10-3,TRBJ2-1,15
CASSLELAGVFTGELFF,TGTGCCAGCAGTTTAGAGCTAGCGGGGGTTTTCACCGGGGAGCTGTTTTTT,many,TRBD2,TRBV12-3/TRBV12-4,TRBJ2-2,17
CAWDGTASSYNEQFF,TGTGCCTGGGACGGGACAGCGAGCTCCTACAATGAGCAGTTCTTC,many,TRBD1,TRBV30,TRBJ2-1,15
CASSGGLGTEAFF,TGTGCCAGCAGCGGGGGGTTAGGCACTGAAGCTTTCTTT,many,-,TRBV11-2,TRBJ1-1,13
CASRRSREQETQYF,TGTGCCAGCAGGCGCTCAAGGGAACAAGAGACCCAGTACTTC,many,-,TRBV2,TRBJ2-5,14
CSASDRENYGYTF,TGCAGTGCTAGCGACAGGGAAAACTATGGCTACACCTTC,many,TRBD1,TRBV20-1,TRBJ1-2,13
CASSSRVAGAMTDTQYF,TGTGCCAGCAGTTCTCGCGTAGCGGGAGCAATGACAGATACGCAGTATTTT,many,TRBD2,TRBV2,TRBJ2-3,17
CSAPGLLNEQFF,TGCAGTGCCCCGGGACTTTTGAATGAGCAGTTCTTC,many,-,TRBV20-1,TRBJ2-1,12
CATSQSGLDRANGYTF,TGTGCCACCAGTCAAAGTGGCCTTGACAGGGCTAATGGCTACACCTTC,few,TRBD1,TRBV24-1,TRBJ1-2,16
CASSYPAGGSLGTQYF,TGTGCCAGCAGTTACCCGGCGGGAGGGTCTCTTGGGACCCAGTACTTC,few,TRBD2,TRBV6-2/TRBV6-3,TRBJ2-5,16
CASSWRDRRTYEQYF,TGTGCCAGCAGCTGGCGGGACAGGAGGACCTACGAGCAGTACTTC,-,TRBD1,TRBV28,TRBJ2-7,15
CASRRGRSNQPQHF,TGTGCCAGCAGAAGGGGGCGTAGCAATCAGCCCCAGCATTTT,-,TRBD1,TRBV12-3/TRBV12-4,TRBJ1-5,14
CASSTGQGRGDTEAFF,TGTGCCAGCAGTACCGGACAGGGGCGAGGAGACACTGAAGCTTTCTTT,many,TRBD1,TRBV6-1,TRBJ1-1,16
CASSPLEYTEAFF,TGTGCCAGCAGCCCTCTTGAGTACACTGAAGCTTTCTTT,many,-,TRBV7-9,TRBJ1-1,13
CASSPPTTSGNEQYF,TGTGCCAGCAGTCCCCCTACGACTAGCGGGAACGAGCAGTACTTC,-,TRBD2,TRBV6-2/TRBV6-3,TRBJ2-7,15
CASSLGRWGTNTEAFF,TGTGCCAGCAGTTTGGGTCGATGGGGGACGAACACTGAAGCTTTCTTT,-,-,TRBV28,TRBJ1-1,16
CASSEQGIAGRTDTQYF,TGTGCCAGCAGTGAACAGGGGATAGCGGGACGCACAGATACGCAGTATTTT,many,TRBD2,TRBV6-1,TRBJ2-3,17
CASSTRGQGVHEQYF,TGTGCCAGTAGTACTCGGGGACAGGGAGTACACGAGCAGTACTTC,-,TRBD1,TRBV19,TRBJ2-7,15
CATSRGPEGPSYNEQFF,TGTGCCACCAGCAGAGGCCCTGAGGGGCCCTCCTACAATGAGCAGTTCTTC,-,-,TRBV15,TRBJ2-1,17
CASSWTSGRLGEQFF,TGCGCCAGCAGCTGGACTAGCGGGAGGTTAGGTGAGCAGTTCTTC,few,TRBD2,TRBV5-1,TRBJ2-1,15
CASSLRVAGNTGELFF,TGTGCCAGCAGTTTACGGGTAGCGGGCAACACCGGGGAGCTGTTTTTT,many,TRBD2,TRBV12-3/TRBV12-4,TRBJ2-2,16
CASSRFGGGVNTEAFF,TGTGCCAGCAGCCGTTTTGGGGGAGGGGTGAACACTGAAGCTTTCTTT,many,-,TRBV11-2,TRBJ1-1,16
CASSYATGADTQYF,TGTGCCAGCAGTTACGCGACCGGGGCAGATACGCAGTATTTT,-,-,TRBV6-2/TRBV6-3,TRBJ2-3,14
CSVRRVAGNSYNEQFF,TGCAGCGTTCGCAGGGTAGCGGGAAATTCCTACAATGAGCAGTTCTTC,-,TRBD2,TRBV29-1,TRBJ2-1,16
CASSPGLAGATGANVLTF,TGTGCCAGCAGCCCGGGACTAGCGGGAGCCACTGGGGCCAACGTCCTGACTTTC,few,TRBD2,TRBV7-8,TRBJ2-6,18
CSAPLTGANDGYTF,TGCAGTGCTCCTCTAACAGGGGCGAACGATGGCTACACCTTC,many,TRBD1,TRBV20-1,TRBJ1-2,14
CASSLNWDNEQFF,TGTGCCAGCAGCTTAAATTGGGACAATGAGCAGTTCTTC,many,-,TRBV7-9,TRBJ2-1,13
CASSYDRESETQYF,TGTGCCAGCAGTTACGACAGGGAATCAGAGACCCAGTACTTC,-,TRBD1,TRBV6-6,TRBJ2-5,14
CASSIVDWRGFGTDTQYF,TGTGCCAGTAGTATAGTAGACTGGAGGGGATTCGGCACAGATACGCAGTATTTT,few,-,TRBV19,TRBJ2-3,18
CASSNQDREGQPQHF,TGTGCCAGCAGTAACCAGGACAGGGAAGGGCAGCCCCAGCATTTT,-,TRBD1,TRBV12-3/TRBV12-4,TRBJ1-5,15
CASSYSTSGIPNEQFF,TGTGCCAGCAGTTACTCAACTAGCGGGATACCTAATGAGCAGTTCTTC,many,TRBD2,TRBV6-2/TRBV6-3,TRBJ2-1,16
CASSFVTDTQYF,TGTGCCAGCAGTTTCGTCACAGATACGCAGTATTTT,many,-,TRBV12-3/TRBV12-4,TRBJ2-3,12
CASSKTSGSLYEQYF,TGTGCCAGCAGTAAGACTAGCGGGAGTCTCTACGAGCAGTACTTC,many,TRBD2,TRBV27,TRBJ2-7,15
CASSFWTAQYF,TGTGCCAGCAGCTTCTGGACAGCGCAGTATTTT,many,-,TRBV7-9,TRBJ2-3,11
CASKSLAGSNTGELFF,TGTGCCAGCAAGTCCTTAGCGGGGTCGAACACCGGGGAGCTGTTTTTT,few,TRBD2,TRBV12-3/TRBV12-4,TRBJ2-2,16
CASSRTSGRETQYF,TGTGCCAGCAGTCGGACTAGCGGGAGAGAGACCCAGTACTTC,few,TRBD2,TRBV28,TRBJ2-5,14
CASSLPGGLVQDEQFF,TGTGCCAGCAGTCTCCCTGGGGGGCTAGTCCAAGATGAGCAGTTCTTC,few,-,TRBV28,TRBJ2-1,16
CASSWSDRVYEQYF,TGTGCCAGCAGCTGGTCGGACAGGGTCTACGAGCAGTACTTC,many,TRBD1,TRBV11-2,TRBJ2-7,14
CASSDNRGPSYEQYF,TGTGCCAGCAGCGATAACAGGGGGCCCTCCTACGAGCAGTACTTC,many,TRBD1,TRBV7-2,TRBJ2-7,15
CASSFLTASYEQYF,TGCGCCAGCAGCTTTTTGACAGCGTCCTACGAGCAGTACTTC,-,-,TRBV5-1,TRBJ2-7,14
CAWRGTEYNEQFF,TGTGCCTGGAGGGGGACTGAATACAATGAGCAGTTCTTC,-,-,TRBV30,TRBJ2-1,13
CASSQRRVAGDTQYF,TGTGCCAGCAGCCAGCGCCGCGTTGCGGGAGATACGCAGTATTTT,many,-,TRBV3-1,TRBJ2-3,15